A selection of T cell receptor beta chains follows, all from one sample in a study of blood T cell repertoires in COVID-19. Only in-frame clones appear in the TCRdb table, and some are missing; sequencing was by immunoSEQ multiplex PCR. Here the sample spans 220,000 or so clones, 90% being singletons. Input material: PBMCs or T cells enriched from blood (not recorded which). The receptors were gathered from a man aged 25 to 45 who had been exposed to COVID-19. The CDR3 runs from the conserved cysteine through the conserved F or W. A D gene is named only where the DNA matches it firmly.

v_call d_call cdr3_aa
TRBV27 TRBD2 CASSPWGGYEQYF
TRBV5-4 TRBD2 CASTTQKGLAGGETQYF
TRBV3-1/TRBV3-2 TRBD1 CASSLNRGHTDTQYF
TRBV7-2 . CASSLAFGTRNEQFF
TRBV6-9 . CASSFRRDTEAFF
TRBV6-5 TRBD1 CASSQVGTGHGYTF
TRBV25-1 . CASSEPGYTDTQYF
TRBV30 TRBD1 CAWSIPGQGYEQYF
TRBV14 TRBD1 CASSQLLPGTGGAKEQFF
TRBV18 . CASSPISGRDTIYF
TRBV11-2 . CASSLNGGWSSGYTF
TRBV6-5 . CASMDSSTNEKLFF
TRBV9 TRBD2 CASSVEAGGRDEQFF
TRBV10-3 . CAISTEQETEETQYF
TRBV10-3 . CAISVDSHNEQFF
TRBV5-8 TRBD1 CASSYRGQSRTGELFF
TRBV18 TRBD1 CASSDLRQGKGEQYF
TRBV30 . CAWSNIYEQYF
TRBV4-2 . CASSQGPVLGEDTQYF
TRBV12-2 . CASRLARVGGYTF
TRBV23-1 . CASSPSVTRYNEQFF
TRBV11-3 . CASSSEVRGGQLEGSSEKLFF
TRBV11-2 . CASSLDTGPGQPQHF
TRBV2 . CASAQEPFTTNEKLFF
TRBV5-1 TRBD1 CASTGQGANYGYTF
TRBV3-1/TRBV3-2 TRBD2 CASSQPIAGGAPFF
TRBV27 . CASSLVAGAVGYTF
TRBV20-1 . CSATTDNGYTF
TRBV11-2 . CASNPSGFAGSPLHF
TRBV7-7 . CASSPTRAVQETQYF
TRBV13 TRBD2 CASKAGGPSLDSYNEQFF
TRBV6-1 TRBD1 CASSESDRAYGYTF
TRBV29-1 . CSVQDSLYEQFF
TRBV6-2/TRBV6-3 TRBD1 CASSYSDRPGTEAFF
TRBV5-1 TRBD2 CASSLGGSGGQETQYF
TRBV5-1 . CASSLDGGNEQFF
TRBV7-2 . CASSSEVKYEQYF
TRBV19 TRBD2 CASSIGGGPGTQYF
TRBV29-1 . CSGARGGTDTQYF
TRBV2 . CASSSGLNTEAFF
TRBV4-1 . CASSQGLREGQPQHF
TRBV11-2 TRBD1 CASSSLGTGVVNSPLHF
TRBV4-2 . CASSQGRDSQETQYF